A single sample is the source of the 5 T cell receptor beta chains below, sequenced in a study of beta chain features in type 1 diabetes. The entirety of the isolated RNA underwent reverse transcription, so expressed TCRB transcripts were sequenced. Generated by immunoSEQ multiplex PCR, the TCRdb table keeps only in-frame clones and is missing some. This sample carries about half a million clones, about an eighth of them seen once, and the ten largest clones take 0.045% to 0.06%. Sample: naive CD4+ T cells from blood. These receptors all come from a woman between 18 and 30 years old in good health.

This clone was observed a handful of times. The rearrangement joins TRBV7-2 to TRBJ1-5; no reliable D call. Trimming took 4 bases from V and 6 from J, leaving 13 bases between them. The CDR3 extends over 14 amino acids. Germline V gene sequence: CDR1 SGHTA, CDR2 FQGNSA. CDR3 protein: CASSSTLLGQPQHF. The CDR3 nucleotides are TGTGCCAGCAGCTCCACCCTGCTAGGTCAGCCCCAGCATTTT.

This clone has just a few counts. The chain is built from TRBV6-5 and TRBJ2-1; 10 positions agree with TRBD1. V trimming: 6 bases; J trimming: 7 bases; junction bases outside the gene matches: 3. The CDR3 extends over 13 amino acids. Germline CDR1 and CDR2: MNHEY and SVGAGI. CDR3 DNA: TGTGCCAGCAGAGGACAGGGGGGAAATGAGCAGTTCTTC. Encoded protein: CASRGQGGNEQFF.

The chain is built from TRBV7-9 and TRBJ2-5; D gene unclear. Germline values: CDR1 SEHNR, CDR2 FQNEAQ (reference sequence). Trimming shortened V by 5 bases and J by 5 bases, and 18 bases separated the two germline ends. The CDR3 is made up of 15 amino acids. The DNA of the CDR3 is TGTGCCAGCAGCGCCCCCCGAGAGGCCCGGGAGACCCAGTACTTC. As protein: CASSAPREARETQYF. Based on the CDR3 plus reference TRBV7-9 and TRBJ2-5, the full variable domain is DTGVSQNPRHKITKRGQNVTFRCDPISEHNRLYWYRQTLGQGPEFLTYFQNEAQLEKSRLLSDRFSAERPKGSFSTLEIQRTEQGDSAMYLCASSAPREARETQYFGPGTRLLVL.

This chain links TRBV7-9 with TRBJ1-5; perhaps TRBD1 as D (5 bases). The CDR3 totals 15 residues. V was shortened by 6 bases and J by 1 base, with 13 bases between the two germline ends. Germline V gene sequence: CDR1 SEHNR, CDR2 FQNEAQ (reference sequence). The CDR3 sequence is CASSPGHGSNQPQHF. CDR3 nucleotide sequence: TGTGCCAGCAGTCCGGGGCACGGAAGCAATCAGCCCCAGCATTTT.

On this clone itself: Other DNA variants within this sample encode the same CDR3. This chain joins TRBV18 and TRBJ2-3, with D hard to call. CDR3 length: 12 residues. Trimming removed 3 bases from V and 2 bases from J, with 3 bases in between. Germline V CDR1 and CDR2: KGHSH, LQKENI. The chain's CDR3 is CASSPTTDTQYF. The CDR3 region has the DNA TGTGCCAGCTCACCGACCACAGATACGCAGTATTTT.